This TCR beta chain was profiled in a study of blood T cell repertoires in COVID-19. Study overall: Researchers got acute and convalescent COVID-19 samples from the United States, Italy and Spain. T cells, B-cell-depleted T cells, or PBMCs provided the cDNA or gDNA that served as material.

The data were produced by immunoSEQ multiplex PCR, yet TCRdb's version contains in-frame clones alone and is incomplete. The table shows fewer than 200,000 clones, with less than 85% occurring only once. Germline V gene data show CDR1 as MNHEY and CDR2 as SVGAGI. Unmatched junction bases numbered 6, after V lost 7 bases and J lost 4 bases. This CDR3 is 14 amino acids long. The sequenced sample was peripheral blood. This TCR derives from a human donor in a cohort sampled during active COVID-19. V and J are TRBV6-5 and TRBJ2-3, with 9 bases fitting TRBD2. The DNA of the CDR3 is TGTGCCAGCAAACGCGGGGGGGCGGCAGATACGCAGTATTTT. It codes for CASKRGGAADTQYF.